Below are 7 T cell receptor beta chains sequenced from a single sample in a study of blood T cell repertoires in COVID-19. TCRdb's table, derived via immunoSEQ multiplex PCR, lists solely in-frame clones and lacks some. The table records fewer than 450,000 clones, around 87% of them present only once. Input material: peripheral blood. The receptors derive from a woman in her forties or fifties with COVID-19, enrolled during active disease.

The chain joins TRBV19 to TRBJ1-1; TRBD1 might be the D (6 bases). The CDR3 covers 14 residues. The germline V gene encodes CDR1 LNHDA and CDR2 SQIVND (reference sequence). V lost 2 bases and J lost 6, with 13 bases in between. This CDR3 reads CASSINRVMAEAFF. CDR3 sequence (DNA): TGTGCCAGTAGTATAAACAGGGTGATGGCTGAAGCTTTCTTT.

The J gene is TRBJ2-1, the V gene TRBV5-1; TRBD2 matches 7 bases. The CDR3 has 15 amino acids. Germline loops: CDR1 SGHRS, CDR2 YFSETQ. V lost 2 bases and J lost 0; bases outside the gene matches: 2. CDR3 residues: CASSLSGNSYNEQFF. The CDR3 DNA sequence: TGCGCCAGCAGCTTAAGCGGGAACTCCTACAATGAGCAGTTCTTC.

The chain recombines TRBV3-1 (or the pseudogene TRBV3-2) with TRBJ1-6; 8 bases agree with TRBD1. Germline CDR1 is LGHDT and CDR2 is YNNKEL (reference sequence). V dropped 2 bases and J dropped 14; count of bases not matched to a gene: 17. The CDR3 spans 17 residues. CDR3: CASSQQPTGQGSVSLHF. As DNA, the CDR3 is TGTGCCAGCAGCCAACAACCGACCGGACAGGGCTCCGTATCCCTCCACTTT.

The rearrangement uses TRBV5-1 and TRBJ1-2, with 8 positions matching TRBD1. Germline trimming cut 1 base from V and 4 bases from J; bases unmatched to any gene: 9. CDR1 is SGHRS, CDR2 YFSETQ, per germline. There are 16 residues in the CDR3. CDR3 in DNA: TGCGCCAGCAGCTTGCGTGGGAGGGGACAGGCCTATGGCTACACCTTC. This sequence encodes CASSLRGRGQAYGYTF.

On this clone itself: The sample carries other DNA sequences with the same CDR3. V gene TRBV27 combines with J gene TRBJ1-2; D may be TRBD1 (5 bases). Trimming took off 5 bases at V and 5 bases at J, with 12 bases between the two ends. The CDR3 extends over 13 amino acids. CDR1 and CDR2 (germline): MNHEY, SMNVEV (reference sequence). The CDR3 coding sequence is TGTGCCAGCAGTCTTCGGGGGGGATATGGCTACACCTTC. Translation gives CASSLRGGYGYTF.

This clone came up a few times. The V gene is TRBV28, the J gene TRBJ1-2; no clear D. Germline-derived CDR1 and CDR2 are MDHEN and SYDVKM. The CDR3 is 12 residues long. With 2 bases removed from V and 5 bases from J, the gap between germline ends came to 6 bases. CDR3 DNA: TGTGCCAGCAGTTTAAGAGGGTATGGCTACACCTTC. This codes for CASSLRGYGYTF.

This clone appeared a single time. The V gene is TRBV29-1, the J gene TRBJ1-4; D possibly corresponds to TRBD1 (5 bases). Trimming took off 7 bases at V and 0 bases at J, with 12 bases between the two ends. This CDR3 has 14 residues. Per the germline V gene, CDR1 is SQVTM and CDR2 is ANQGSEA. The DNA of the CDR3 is TGCAGCGCCCGCGTGACAGCAACTAATGAAAAACTGTTTTTT. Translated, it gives CSARVTATNEKLFF.